This T cell receptor (beta chain) was captured by sequencing in a study of T-cell reconstitution after alpha-beta-depleted transplantation in children. Germline V lookup: CDR1 MNHEY, CDR2 SMNVEV (reference sequence). J lost 3 bases, V lost 2 bases, and 7 bases had no gene match. The CDR3 length is 15 residues. The TCRbeta library was prepared with unique molecular identifiers. Each CDR3 protein is one row after TCRdb ran MiXCR on the PCR reads. This sample has around 380,000 distinct CDR3 sequences, with about 11% found just once. Material: PBMCs from the stem cell graft donor, obtained from the stem cell graft. The clonotype comes from a human donor who donated a stem cell graft to a child with acute myeloid leukemia. The V and J genes are TRBV27 and TRBJ2-7, with TRBD2 matching over 7 bases. The CDR3 sequence is CASSLKAGGNYEQYF. CDR3 DNA sequence: TGTGCCAGCAGTTTAAAGGCCGGGGGGAACTACGAGCAGTACTTC.